The 2 T cell receptor beta chains below come from one sample, sequenced in a study of T cell repertoires in ileal Crohn's disease. Measured with immunoSEQ multiplex PCR; TCRdb has only the in-frame clones, and not every one. The repertoire consists of about 13,000 clones, with roughly 78% occurring once and the leading ten covering roughly 4.7%. The time point denotes: neoterminal ileum biopsy at postoperative endoscopy, about 6 months after surgery. Sequencing was done on a sample of ileal tissue. These receptor sequences come from an adult with Crohn's disease.

The chain employs TRBV11-2 and TRBJ2-7; D uncertain. V was clipped by 5 bases and J by 1 base, with 15 bases between them. The CDR3 runs 15 residues. Looked up from germline, CDR1 is SGHAT and CDR2 is FQNNGV. The DNA of the CDR3 is TGTGCCAGCAGCCCGGGTCTTTACGGATCCTACGAGCAGTACTTC. It specifies CASSPGLYGSYEQYF.

This chain connects TRBV14 to TRBJ1-1; D is ambiguous. Between the trimmed V and J ends, which lost 4 bases and 0 bases, there was a span of 6 bases. There are 13 residues in the CDR3. Looked up from germline, CDR1 is SGHDN and CDR2 is FVKESK. The CDR3 DNA sequence: TGTGCCAGCAGCCTACAGATGAACACTGAAGCTTTCTTT. Translation: CASSLQMNTEAFF.